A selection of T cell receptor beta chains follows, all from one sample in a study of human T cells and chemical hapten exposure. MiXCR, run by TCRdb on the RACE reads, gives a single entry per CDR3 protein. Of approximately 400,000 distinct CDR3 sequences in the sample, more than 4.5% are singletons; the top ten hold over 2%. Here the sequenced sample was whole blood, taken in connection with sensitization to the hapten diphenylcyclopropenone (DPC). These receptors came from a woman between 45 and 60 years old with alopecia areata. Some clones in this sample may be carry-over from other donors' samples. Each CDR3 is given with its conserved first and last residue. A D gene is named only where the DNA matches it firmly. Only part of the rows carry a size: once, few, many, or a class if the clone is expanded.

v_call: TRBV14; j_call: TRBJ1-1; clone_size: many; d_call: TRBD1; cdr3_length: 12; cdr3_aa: CASSPGTGKAFF; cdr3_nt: TGTGCCAGCAGCCCCGGGACAGGGAAAGCTTTCTTT
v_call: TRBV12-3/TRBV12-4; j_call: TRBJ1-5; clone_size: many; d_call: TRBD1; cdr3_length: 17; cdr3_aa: CASSLFTGTGSNQPQHF; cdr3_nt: TGTGCCAGCAGCCTCTTTACCGGGACAGGGAGCAATCAGCCCCAGCATTTT
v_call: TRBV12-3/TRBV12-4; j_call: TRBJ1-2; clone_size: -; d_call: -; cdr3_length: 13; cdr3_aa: CASSFGLLGGYTF; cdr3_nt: TGTGCCAGCAGTTTTGGGCTATTGGGAGGCTACACCTTC
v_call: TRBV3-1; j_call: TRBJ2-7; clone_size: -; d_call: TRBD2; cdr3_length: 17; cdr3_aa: CASSQDTSGRLHYEQYF; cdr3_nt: TGTGCCAGCAGCCAAGACACTAGCGGGAGGCTCCACTACGAGCAGTACTTC
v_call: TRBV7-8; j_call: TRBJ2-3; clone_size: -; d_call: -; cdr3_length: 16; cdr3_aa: CASSLGVSTYTDTQYF; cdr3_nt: TGTGCCAGCAGCTTAGGGGTTAGCACCTACACAGATACGCAGTATTTT
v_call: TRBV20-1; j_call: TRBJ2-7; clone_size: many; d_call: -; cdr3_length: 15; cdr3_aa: CSARSSQGTFYEQYF; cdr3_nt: TGCAGTGCTAGGTCCAGTCAGGGGACCTTCTACGAGCAGTACTTC
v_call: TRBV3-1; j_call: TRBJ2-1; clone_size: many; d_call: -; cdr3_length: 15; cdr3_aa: CASSHQPLSYNEQFF; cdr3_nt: TGTGCCAGCAGCCATCAACCCCTCTCCTACAATGAGCAGTTCTTC
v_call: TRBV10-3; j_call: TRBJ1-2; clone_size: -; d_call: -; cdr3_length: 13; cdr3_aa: CAILGGATGGYTF; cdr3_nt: TGTGCCATCCTAGGGGGGGCGACGGGAGGCTACACCTTC
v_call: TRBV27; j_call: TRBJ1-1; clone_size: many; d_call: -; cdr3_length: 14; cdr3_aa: CASSLRGYDTEAFF; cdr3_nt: TGTGCCAGCAGTTTAAGAGGTTATGACACTGAAGCTTTCTTT
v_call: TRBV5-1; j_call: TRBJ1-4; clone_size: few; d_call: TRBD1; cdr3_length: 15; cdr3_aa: CASRPTGATNEKLFF; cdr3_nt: TGCGCCAGCAGACCGACAGGGGCAACTAATGAAAAACTGTTTTTT
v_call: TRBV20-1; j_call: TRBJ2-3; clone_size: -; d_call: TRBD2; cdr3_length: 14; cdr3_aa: CSARLAGLTDTQYF; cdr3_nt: TGCAGTGCTAGATTAGCGGGGTTGACAGATACGCAGTATTTT
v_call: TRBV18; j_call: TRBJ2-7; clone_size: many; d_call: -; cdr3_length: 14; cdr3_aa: CASSATEKFYEQYF; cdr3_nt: TGTGCCAGCTCAGCCACGGAGAAATTCTACGAGCAGTACTTC
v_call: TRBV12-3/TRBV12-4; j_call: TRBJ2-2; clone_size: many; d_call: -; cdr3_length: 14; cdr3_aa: CASSPWKRGGELFF; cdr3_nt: TGTGCCAGCAGTCCGTGGAAACGTGGCGGGGAGCTGTTTTTT
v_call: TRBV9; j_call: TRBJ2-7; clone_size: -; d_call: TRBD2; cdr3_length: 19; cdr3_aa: CASSVVASGRPMTPYEQYF; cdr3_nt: TGTGCCAGCAGCGTAGTAGCTAGCGGGAGGCCTATGACCCCTTACGAGCAGTACTTC
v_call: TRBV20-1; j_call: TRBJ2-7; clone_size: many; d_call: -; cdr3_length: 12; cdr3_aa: CSASDLHYEQYF; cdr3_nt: TGCAGTGCTAGTGACTTGCATTACGAGCAGTACTTC
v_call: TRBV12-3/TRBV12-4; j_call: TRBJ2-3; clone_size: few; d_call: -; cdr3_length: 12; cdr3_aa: CASSSRVPTQYF; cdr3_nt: TGTGCCAGCAGTTCACGGGTCCCTACGCAGTATTTT
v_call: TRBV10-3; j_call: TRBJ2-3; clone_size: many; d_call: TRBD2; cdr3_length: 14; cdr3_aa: CAIRPGLGTDTQYF; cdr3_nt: TGTGCCATCAGACCGGGACTAGGCACAGATACGCAGTATTTT
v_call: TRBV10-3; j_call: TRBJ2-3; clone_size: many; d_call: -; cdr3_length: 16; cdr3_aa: CAISCPTGICTDTQYF; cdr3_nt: TGTGCCATCAGTTGTCCAACAGGGATATGCACAGATACGCAGTATTTT
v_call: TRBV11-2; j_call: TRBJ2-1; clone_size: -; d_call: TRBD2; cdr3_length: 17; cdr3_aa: CASSSHLTSGIYNEQFF; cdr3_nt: TGTGCCAGCAGCTCCCATTTAACTAGCGGGATTTACAATGAGCAGTTCTTC
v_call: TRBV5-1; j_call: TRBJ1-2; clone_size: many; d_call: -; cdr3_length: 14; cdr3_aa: CASSLTTANYGYTF; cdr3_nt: TGCGCCAGCAGCTTGACAACAGCCAACTATGGCTACACCTTC
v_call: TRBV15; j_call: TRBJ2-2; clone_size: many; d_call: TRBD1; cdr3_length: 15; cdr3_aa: CATSRDRGDTGELFF; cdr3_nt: TGTGCCACCAGCCGGGACAGGGGGGACACCGGGGAGCTGTTTTTT
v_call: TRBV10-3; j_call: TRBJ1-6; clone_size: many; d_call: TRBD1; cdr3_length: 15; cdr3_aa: CAISETGQGKSPLHF; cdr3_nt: TGTGCCATCAGTGAGACGGGACAGGGGAAATCACCCCTCCACTTT
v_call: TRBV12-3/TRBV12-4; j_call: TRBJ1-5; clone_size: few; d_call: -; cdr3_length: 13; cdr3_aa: CASTLYSNQPQHF; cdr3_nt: TGTGCCAGCACCCTTTATAGCAATCAGCCCCAGCATTTT
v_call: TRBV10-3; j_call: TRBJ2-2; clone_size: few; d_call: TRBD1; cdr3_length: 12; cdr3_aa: CANSGGTGELFF; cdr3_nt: TGTGCCAACTCAGGGGGTACCGGGGAGCTGTTTTTT
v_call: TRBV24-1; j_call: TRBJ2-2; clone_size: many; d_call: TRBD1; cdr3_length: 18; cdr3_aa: CATSDPTLRTGLTGELFF; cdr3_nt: TGTGCCACCAGTGATCCGACTCTTAGGACAGGTCTTACCGGGGAGCTGTTTTTT
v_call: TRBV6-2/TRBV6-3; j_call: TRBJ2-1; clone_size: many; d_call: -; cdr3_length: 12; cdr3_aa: CASSPDYNEQFF; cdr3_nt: TGTGCCAGCAGCCCTGATTACAATGAGCAGTTCTTC
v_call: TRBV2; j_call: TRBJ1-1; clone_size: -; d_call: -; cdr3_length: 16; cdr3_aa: CASSEAVGSMNTEAFF; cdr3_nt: TGTGCCAGCAGTGAAGCGGTCGGATCCATGAACACTGAAGCTTTCTTT
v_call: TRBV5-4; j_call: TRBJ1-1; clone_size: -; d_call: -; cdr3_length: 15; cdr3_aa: CASSLGQQRETEAFF; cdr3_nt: TGTGCCAGCAGCTTGGGTCAGCAGCGGGAAACTGAAGCTTTCTTT
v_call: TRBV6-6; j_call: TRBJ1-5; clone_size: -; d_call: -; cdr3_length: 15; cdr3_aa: CASSPGARSNQPQHF; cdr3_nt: TGTGCCAGCAGTCCAGGGGCCCGTAGCAATCAGCCCCAGCATTTT
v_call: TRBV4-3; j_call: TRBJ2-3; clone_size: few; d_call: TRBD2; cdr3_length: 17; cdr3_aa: CASSQDLVAGGTDTQYF; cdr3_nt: TGCGCCAGCAGCCAAGATCTAGTCGCGGGAGGGACAGATACGCAGTATTTT
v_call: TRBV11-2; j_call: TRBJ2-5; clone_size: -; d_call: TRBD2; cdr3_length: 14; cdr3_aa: CASSPLAGEETQYF; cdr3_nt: TGTGCCAGCAGCCCACTAGCGGGAGAAGAGACCCAGTACTTC
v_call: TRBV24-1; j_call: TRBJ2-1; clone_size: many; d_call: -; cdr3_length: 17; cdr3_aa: CATSGSLWDTAYNEQFF; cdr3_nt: TGTGCCACCAGTGGTTCGCTCTGGGACACGGCCTACAATGAGCAGTTCTTC
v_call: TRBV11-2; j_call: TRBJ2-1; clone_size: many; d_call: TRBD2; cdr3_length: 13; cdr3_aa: CASSFSGGNEQFF; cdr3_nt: TGTGCCAGCAGCTTTAGCGGGGGCAATGAGCAGTTCTTC
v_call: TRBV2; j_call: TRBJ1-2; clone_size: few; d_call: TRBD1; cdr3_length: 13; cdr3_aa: CASSVDRGEGYTF; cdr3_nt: TGTGCCAGCAGTGTGGACAGGGGAGAGGGCTACACCTTC
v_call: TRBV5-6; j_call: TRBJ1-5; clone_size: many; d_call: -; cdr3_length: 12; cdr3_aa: CASTSLGQPQHF; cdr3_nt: TGTGCCAGCACCTCACTAGGTCAGCCCCAGCATTTT
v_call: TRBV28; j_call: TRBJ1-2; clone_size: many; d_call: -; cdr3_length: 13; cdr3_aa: CASRLPAGYGYTF; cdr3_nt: TGTGCCAGCAGGCTACCAGCTGGCTATGGCTACACCTTC
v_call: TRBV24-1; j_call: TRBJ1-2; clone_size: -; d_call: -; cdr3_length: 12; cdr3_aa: CATSDGTYGYTF; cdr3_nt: TGTGCCACCAGTGACGGGACCTATGGCTACACCTTC
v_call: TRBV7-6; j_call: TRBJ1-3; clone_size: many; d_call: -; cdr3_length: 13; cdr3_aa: CASQQGSGNTIYF; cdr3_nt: TGTGCCAGCCAACAGGGATCAGGAAACACCATATATTTT
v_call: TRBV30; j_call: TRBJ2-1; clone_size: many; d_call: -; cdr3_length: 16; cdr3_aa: CAWGPLGGAWDNEQFF; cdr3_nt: TGTGCCTGGGGACCCCTGGGGGGGGCCTGGGACAATGAGCAGTTCTTC
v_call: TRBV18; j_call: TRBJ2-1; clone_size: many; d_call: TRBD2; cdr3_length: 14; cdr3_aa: CASSPTRTSLEQFF; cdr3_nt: TGTGCCAGCTCACCTACCCGGACTAGCCTTGAGCAGTTCTTC
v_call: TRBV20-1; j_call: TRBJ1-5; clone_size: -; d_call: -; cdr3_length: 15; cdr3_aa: CSARGGEGDNQPQHF; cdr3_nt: TGCAGTGCTAGAGGTGGAGAGGGGGACAATCAGCCCCAGCATTTT
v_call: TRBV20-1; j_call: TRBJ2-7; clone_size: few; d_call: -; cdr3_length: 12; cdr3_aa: CSAKGARGEQYF; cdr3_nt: TGCAGTGCCAAAGGGGCGAGGGGCGAGCAGTACTTC
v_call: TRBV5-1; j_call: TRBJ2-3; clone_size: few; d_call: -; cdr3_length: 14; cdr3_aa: CASSLRAFSDTQYF; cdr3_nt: TGCGCCAGCAGCTTGAGGGCCTTCTCAGATACGCAGTATTTT
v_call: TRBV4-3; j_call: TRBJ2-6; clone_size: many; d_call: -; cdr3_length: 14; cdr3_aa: CASSQEGGANVLTF; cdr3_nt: TGCGCCAGCAGCCAAGAAGGAGGGGCCAACGTCCTGACTTTC
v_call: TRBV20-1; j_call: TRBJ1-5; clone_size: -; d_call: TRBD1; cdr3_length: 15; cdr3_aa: CSATNRGGSNQPQHF; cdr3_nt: TGCAGTGCTACCAACAGGGGGGGGAGCAATCAGCCCCAGCATTTT
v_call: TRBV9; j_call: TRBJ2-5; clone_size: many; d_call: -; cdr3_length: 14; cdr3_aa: CASSAGPDQETQYF; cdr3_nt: TGTGCCAGCAGCGCGGGCCCGGATCAAGAGACCCAGTACTTC
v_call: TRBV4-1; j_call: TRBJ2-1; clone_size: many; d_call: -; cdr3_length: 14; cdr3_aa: CASSTRGGDNEQFF; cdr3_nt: TGCGCCAGCAGCACCAGGGGGGGGGACAATGAGCAGTTCTTC
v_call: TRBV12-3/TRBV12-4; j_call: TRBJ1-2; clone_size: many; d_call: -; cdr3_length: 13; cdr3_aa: CASSSQGFYGYTF; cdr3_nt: TGTGCCAGCAGTTCCCAGGGATTCTATGGCTACACCTTC
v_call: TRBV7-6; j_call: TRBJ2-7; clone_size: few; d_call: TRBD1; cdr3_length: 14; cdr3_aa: CASSPTDRGYEQYF; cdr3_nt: TGTGCCAGCAGCCCCACGGACAGGGGGTACGAGCAGTACTTC
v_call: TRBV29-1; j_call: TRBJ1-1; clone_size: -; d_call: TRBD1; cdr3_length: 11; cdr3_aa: CSVTTGGLAFF; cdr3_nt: TGCAGCGTGACCACAGGGGGCTTAGCTTTCTTT
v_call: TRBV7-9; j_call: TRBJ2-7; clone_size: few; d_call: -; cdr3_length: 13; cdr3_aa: CASTPPRGEEQYF; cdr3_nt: TGTGCCAGCACCCCGCCGAGGGGCGAAGAGCAGTACTTC
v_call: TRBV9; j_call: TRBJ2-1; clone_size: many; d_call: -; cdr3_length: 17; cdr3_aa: CASSVDASLSSYNEQFF; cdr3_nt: TGTGCCAGCAGCGTAGATGCCTCATTAAGCTCCTACAATGAGCAGTTCTTC
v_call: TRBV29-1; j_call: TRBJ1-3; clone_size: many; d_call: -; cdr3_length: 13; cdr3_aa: CSVYGGSGNTIYF; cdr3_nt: TGCAGCGTTTACGGGGGATCGGGAAACACCATATATTTT
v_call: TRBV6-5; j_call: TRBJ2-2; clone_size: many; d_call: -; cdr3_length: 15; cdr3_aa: CASSPQGGLTGELFF; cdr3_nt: TGTGCCAGCAGCCCGCAGGGGGGACTCACCGGGGAGCTGTTTTTT
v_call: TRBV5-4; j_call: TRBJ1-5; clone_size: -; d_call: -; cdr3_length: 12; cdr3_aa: CASSLDEQPQHF; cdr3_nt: TGTGCCAGCAGCTTGGACGAACAGCCCCAGCATTTT
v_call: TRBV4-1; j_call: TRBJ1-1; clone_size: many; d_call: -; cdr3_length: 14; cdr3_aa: CASSGPLKGTEAFF; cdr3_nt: TGCGCCAGCAGCGGACCCCTGAAAGGCACTGAAGCTTTCTTT
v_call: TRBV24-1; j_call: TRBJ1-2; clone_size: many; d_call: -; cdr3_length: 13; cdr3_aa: CATSGQEVNGYTF; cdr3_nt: TGTGCCACCAGTGGACAGGAAGTTAATGGCTACACCTTC
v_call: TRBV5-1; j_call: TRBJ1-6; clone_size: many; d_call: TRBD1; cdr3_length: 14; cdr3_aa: CASSLEQGDSPLHF; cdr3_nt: TGCGCCAGCAGCTTGGAACAGGGGGATTCACCCCTCCACTTT
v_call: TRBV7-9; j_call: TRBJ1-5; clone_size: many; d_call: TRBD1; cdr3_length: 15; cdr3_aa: CASSSTGTVDQPQHF; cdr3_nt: TGTGCCAGCAGCTCGACAGGGACCGTAGATCAGCCCCAGCATTTT
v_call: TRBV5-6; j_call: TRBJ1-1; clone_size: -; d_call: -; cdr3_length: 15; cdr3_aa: CASSWTDRSNTEAFF; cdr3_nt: TGTGCCAGCAGCTGGACTGACAGGTCGAACACTGAAGCTTTCTTT